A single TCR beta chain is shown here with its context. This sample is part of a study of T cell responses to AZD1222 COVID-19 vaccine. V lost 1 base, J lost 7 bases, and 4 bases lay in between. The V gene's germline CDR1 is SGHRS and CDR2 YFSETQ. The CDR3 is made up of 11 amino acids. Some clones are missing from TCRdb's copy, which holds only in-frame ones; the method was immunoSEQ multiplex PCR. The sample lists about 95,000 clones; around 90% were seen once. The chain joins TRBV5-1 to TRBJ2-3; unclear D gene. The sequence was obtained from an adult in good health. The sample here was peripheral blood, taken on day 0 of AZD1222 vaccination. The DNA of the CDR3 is TGCGCCAGCAGCTTGTCTAATACGCAGTATTTT. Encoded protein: CASSLSNTQYF.